These T cell receptor beta chains were read from a single sample in a study of post-analysis software for immune sequencing data. Each CDR3 protein is one row after TCRdb ran MiXCR on the PCR reads. The data contain some 800,000 distinct CDR3 sequences, 46% of them singletons. Sample: blood. Receptor source: a girl aged 5 to 17 with multiple sclerosis. CDR3s include the opening cysteine and the closing phenylalanine or tryptophan. D genes are given only for firm matches. Clone sizes are given selectively: once, few, many, or a class where the clone is expanded.

TRBV10-3	TRBJ2-3	TRBD2	few	TGTGCCAGCCAACACCCGACTAGCGGAGACCGGGGAGATACGCAGTATTTT	CASQHPTSGDRGDTQYF
TRBV28	TRBJ2-3	TRBD1	few	TGTGCCAGCACCGATTCCTACAGGGGGCTAACAGATACGCAGTATTTT	CASTDSYRGLTDTQYF
TRBV7-9	TRBJ2-7	NA	NA	TGTGCCAGCAGCGGACGAGCAGGGCCCGGGGGTCCCTACGAGCAGTACTTC	CASSGRAGPGGPYEQYF
TRBV7-9	TRBJ1-1	NA	NA	TGTGCCAGCAGACACGAGGTGAACACTGAAGCTTTCTTT	CASRHEVNTEAFF
TRBV9	TRBJ2-5	NA	NA	TGTGCCAGCAGCGACAGCCGCCAAGAGACCCAGTACTTC	CASSDSRQETQYF
TRBV20-1	TRBJ2-1	TRBD2	NA	TGCAGTGCTAGAGACCGGACTAGACCCCACAATGAGCAGTTCTTC	CSARDRTRPHNEQFF
TRBV20-1	TRBJ2-1	NA	NA	TGCAGTGCCCCACGGGGGGCCGGGCATGAGCAGTTCTTC	CSAPRGAGHEQFF
TRBV15	TRBJ2-5	TRBD1	few	TGTGCCACCAGCAGAGGACAGGGAGAGACCCAGTACTTC	CATSRGQGETQYF
TRBV29-1	TRBJ2-5	TRBD2	NA	TGCAGCGTTGGAGTGACTAGCCTTAGTGAGCAGTACTTC	CSVGVTSLSEQYF
TRBV6-5	TRBJ2-7	TRBD1	NA	TGTGCCAGCAGTGATGGGACAGGGGGGTACGAGCAGTACTTC	CASSDGTGGYEQYF
TRBV20-1	TRBJ2-1	TRBD2	once	TGCAGTGCTAGTACGGGAGGCTCCTACAATGAGCAGTTCTTC	CSASTGGSYNEQFF
TRBV20-1	TRBJ1-1	NA	NA	TGCAGTGCTAGACCCTTTCTAGAGGGAATGAACACTGAAGCTTTCTTT	CSARPFLEGMNTEAFF
TRBV2	TRBJ2-5	TRBD1	few	TGTGCCAGCAGGCCTATCGGGGTCTCCACAGGGGGCAGGGAGACCCAGTACTTC	CASRPIGVSTGGRETQYF
TRBV5-1	TRBJ1-1	TRBD1	NA	TGCGCCAGCAGAACGGGACAGAGTAACACTGAAGCTTTCTTT	CASRTGQSNTEAFF
TRBV7-9	TRBJ2-5	NA	NA	TGTGCCAGCAGCGGAGAACAGGGTTACGCAGAGACCCAGTACTTC	CASSGEQGYAETQYF
TRBV5-1	TRBJ2-3	NA	NA	TGCGCCGGCAGCTTGAGAGGTACAGGAACAGATACGCAGTATTTT	CAGSLRGTGTDTQYF
TRBV21-1	TRBJ2-1	NA	few	TGTGCCAGCCCCCCCGACAATGAGCAGTTCTTC	CASPPDNEQFF
TRBV15	TRBJ1-4	NA	NA	TGTGCCACCAGCAGTAGACACGAAAAACTGTTTTTT	CATSSRHEKLFF
TRBV6-6	TRBJ2-7	TRBD1	NA	TGTGCCAGCAGTTACGAGGGACAGGGGTTTTACGAGCAGTACTTC	CASSYEGQGFYEQYF
TRBV29-1	TRBJ2-1	NA	NA	TGCAGCGTGGTCCCGAGGGCGGATCTCTCCTACAATGAGCAGTTCTTC	CSVVPRADLSYNEQFF
TRBV10-3	TRBJ2-3	TRBD1	NA	TGTGCCATCAGTGAGGGGACAGGCACAGATACGCAGTATTTT	CAISEGTGTDTQYF
TRBV6-1	TRBJ2-1	TRBD2	NA	TGTGCCAGCACTCGGACTAGCGGGGGGATCAGCTCCTACAATGAGCAGTTCTTC	CASTRTSGGISSYNEQFF
TRBV6-1	TRBJ1-5	NA	once	TGTGCCAGCAGTGAAGAGGAGGGGAGCAATCAGCCCCAGCATTTT	CASSEEEGSNQPQHF
TRBV5-6	TRBJ1-2	NA	once	TGTGCCAGCAGCTTGGACCTGTTAAATAATGGCTACACCTTC	CASSLDLLNNGYTF
TRBV29-1	TRBJ2-7	TRBD2	many	TGCAGCGTTGAAGAGGCTAGCGGGGCCTACGAGCAGTACTTC	CSVEEASGAYEQYF
TRBV7-2	TRBJ2-7	NA	NA	TGTGCCAGCAGCTTAAAAGAGGGCTTCTACGAGCAGTACTTC	CASSLKEGFYEQYF
TRBV5-6	TRBJ1-6	TRBD1	NA	TGTGCCAGCAGCCGACGGGGACAGGGCGGTTCACCCCTCCACTTT	CASSRRGQGGSPLHF
TRBV6-5	TRBJ2-1	NA	NA	TGTGCCAGCGGGGGGGCTCGTGAGCAGTTCTTC	CASGGAREQFF
TRBV29-1	TRBJ2-1	TRBD2	NA	TGCAGCGCGTCCGGGACTAGCGGGAATGAGCAGTTCTTC	CSASGTSGNEQFF
TRBV18	TRBJ2-3	NA	NA	TGTGCCAGTTCACCACCGGGGATGCGGGCCACAGATACGCAGTATTTT	CASSPPGMRATDTQYF
TRBV7-2	TRBJ2-4	TRBD2	few	TGTGCCAGCAGCCCAGCGGGGGCAAGTAACATTCAGTACTTC	CASSPAGASNIQYF
TRBV20-1	TRBJ2-7	TRBD2	NA	TGCAGTGCTAGTCCGGGAGCGGGAGGTTCCTACGAGCAGTACTTC	CSASPGAGGSYEQYF
TRBV5-8	TRBJ2-5	TRBD1	few	TGTGCCAGCAGCTTGACAGGGGCCCCGCAGTACTTC	CASSLTGAPQYF
TRBV20-1	TRBJ2-3	TRBD2	few	TGCAGTGCTAGTGGGCGGGAGGGCCAGCCAGATACGCAGTATTTT	CSASGREGQPDTQYF
TRBV13	TRBJ2-3	NA	few	TGTGCCAGCAGCTTAGATGATACGCAGTATTTT	CASSLDDTQYF
TRBV12-3/TRBV12-4	TRBJ1-6	NA	few	TGTGCCAGCAGTCCCCAGGAGGCCTCACCCCTCCACTTT	CASSPQEASPLHF
TRBV27	TRBJ1-1	NA	NA	TGTGCCAGCAGTTCCCCGAGGGATGAAGCTTTCTTT	CASSSPRDEAFF
TRBV27	TRBJ2-5	NA	NA	TGTGCCAGCAGTACCCGGTCATCCTCGCAAGAGACCCAGTACTTC	CASSTRSSSQETQYF
TRBV3-1	TRBJ2-3	NA	NA	TGTGCCAGCAGCCGGAGACGGGGGAGCGGCACAGATACGCAGTATTTT	CASSRRRGSGTDTQYF
TRBV6-6	TRBJ1-5	NA	NA	TGTGCCAGCAGTTTGGGGGGATTCGGCAATCAGCCCCAGCATTTT	CASSLGGFGNQPQHF
TRBV7-2	TRBJ2-3	NA	few	TGTGCCAGCAGCCCGTATGTCTCTACGCAGTATTTT	CASSPYVSTQYF
TRBV27	TRBJ1-2	NA	NA	TGTGCCAGCAGACCAAGGGGGGACTATGGCTACACCTTC	CASRPRGDYGYTF
TRBV20-1	TRBJ2-5	NA	once	TGCAGTGCAAAACTCCCTTCGGGGATCCAGTACTTC	CSAKLPSGIQYF
TRBV29-1	TRBJ2-1	NA	few	TGCAGCGTTGAACACTGGGAGAGGTCCTACAATGAGCAGTTCTTC	CSVEHWERSYNEQFF
TRBV20-1	TRBJ2-1	TRBD2	few	TGCAGTGCTCCCGTGGGACTAGCGGTAAACAATGAGCAGTTCTTC	CSAPVGLAVNNEQFF
TRBV20-1	TRBJ2-7	NA	NA	TGCAGTGCCCCCTTGGGTGGCGAGCAGTACTTC	CSAPLGGEQYF
TRBV27	TRBJ2-7	NA	NA	TGTGCCAGCAGTTTAAGCCAGGATCTTGAGCAGTACTTC	CASSLSQDLEQYF
TRBV2	TRBJ2-3	TRBD1	once	TGTGCCAGCAGTTCCGAGAGGGGGCCAGATACGCAGTATTTT	CASSSERGPDTQYF